The entry below describes one T cell receptor beta chain. The antigen is not known. The sample comes from a study of CD4 T cells in relation to SARS-CoV-2 and coronaviruses. About the study: The restricting HLA molecule for shared crossreactive spike epitopes was mapped.

Study-wide results and caveats: About 65% of donors had memory CD4+ clonotypes crossrecognizing SARS-CoV-2 and common cold coronavirus spike. The assay detects memory recall responses, not culture-primed primary responses. Crossreactive clones expanded significantly less to SARS-CoV-2 than monoreactive clones.

Measured with immunoSEQ multiplex PCR; TCRdb has only the in-frame clones, and not every one. The table has around 70,000 clones, around 86% seen once. Unexposed donor CD4+ T cells date from about 2011-2018, before the COVID-19 pandemic. The TCR was taken from a human donor in good health. The sample consisted of memory CD4+ T cells from PBMCs.

CDR3 DNA sequence: TGTGCCAGCAGCGGTCCGGGAAACAATCAGCCCCAGCATTTT. This translates into CASSGPGNNQPQHF. The chain employs TRBV9 and TRBJ1-5; no clear D. The CDR3 runs to 14 residues. Per germline, CDR1 SGDLS and CDR2 YYNGEE. V dropped 3 bases and J dropped 3 bases, with 10 bases sitting between them.